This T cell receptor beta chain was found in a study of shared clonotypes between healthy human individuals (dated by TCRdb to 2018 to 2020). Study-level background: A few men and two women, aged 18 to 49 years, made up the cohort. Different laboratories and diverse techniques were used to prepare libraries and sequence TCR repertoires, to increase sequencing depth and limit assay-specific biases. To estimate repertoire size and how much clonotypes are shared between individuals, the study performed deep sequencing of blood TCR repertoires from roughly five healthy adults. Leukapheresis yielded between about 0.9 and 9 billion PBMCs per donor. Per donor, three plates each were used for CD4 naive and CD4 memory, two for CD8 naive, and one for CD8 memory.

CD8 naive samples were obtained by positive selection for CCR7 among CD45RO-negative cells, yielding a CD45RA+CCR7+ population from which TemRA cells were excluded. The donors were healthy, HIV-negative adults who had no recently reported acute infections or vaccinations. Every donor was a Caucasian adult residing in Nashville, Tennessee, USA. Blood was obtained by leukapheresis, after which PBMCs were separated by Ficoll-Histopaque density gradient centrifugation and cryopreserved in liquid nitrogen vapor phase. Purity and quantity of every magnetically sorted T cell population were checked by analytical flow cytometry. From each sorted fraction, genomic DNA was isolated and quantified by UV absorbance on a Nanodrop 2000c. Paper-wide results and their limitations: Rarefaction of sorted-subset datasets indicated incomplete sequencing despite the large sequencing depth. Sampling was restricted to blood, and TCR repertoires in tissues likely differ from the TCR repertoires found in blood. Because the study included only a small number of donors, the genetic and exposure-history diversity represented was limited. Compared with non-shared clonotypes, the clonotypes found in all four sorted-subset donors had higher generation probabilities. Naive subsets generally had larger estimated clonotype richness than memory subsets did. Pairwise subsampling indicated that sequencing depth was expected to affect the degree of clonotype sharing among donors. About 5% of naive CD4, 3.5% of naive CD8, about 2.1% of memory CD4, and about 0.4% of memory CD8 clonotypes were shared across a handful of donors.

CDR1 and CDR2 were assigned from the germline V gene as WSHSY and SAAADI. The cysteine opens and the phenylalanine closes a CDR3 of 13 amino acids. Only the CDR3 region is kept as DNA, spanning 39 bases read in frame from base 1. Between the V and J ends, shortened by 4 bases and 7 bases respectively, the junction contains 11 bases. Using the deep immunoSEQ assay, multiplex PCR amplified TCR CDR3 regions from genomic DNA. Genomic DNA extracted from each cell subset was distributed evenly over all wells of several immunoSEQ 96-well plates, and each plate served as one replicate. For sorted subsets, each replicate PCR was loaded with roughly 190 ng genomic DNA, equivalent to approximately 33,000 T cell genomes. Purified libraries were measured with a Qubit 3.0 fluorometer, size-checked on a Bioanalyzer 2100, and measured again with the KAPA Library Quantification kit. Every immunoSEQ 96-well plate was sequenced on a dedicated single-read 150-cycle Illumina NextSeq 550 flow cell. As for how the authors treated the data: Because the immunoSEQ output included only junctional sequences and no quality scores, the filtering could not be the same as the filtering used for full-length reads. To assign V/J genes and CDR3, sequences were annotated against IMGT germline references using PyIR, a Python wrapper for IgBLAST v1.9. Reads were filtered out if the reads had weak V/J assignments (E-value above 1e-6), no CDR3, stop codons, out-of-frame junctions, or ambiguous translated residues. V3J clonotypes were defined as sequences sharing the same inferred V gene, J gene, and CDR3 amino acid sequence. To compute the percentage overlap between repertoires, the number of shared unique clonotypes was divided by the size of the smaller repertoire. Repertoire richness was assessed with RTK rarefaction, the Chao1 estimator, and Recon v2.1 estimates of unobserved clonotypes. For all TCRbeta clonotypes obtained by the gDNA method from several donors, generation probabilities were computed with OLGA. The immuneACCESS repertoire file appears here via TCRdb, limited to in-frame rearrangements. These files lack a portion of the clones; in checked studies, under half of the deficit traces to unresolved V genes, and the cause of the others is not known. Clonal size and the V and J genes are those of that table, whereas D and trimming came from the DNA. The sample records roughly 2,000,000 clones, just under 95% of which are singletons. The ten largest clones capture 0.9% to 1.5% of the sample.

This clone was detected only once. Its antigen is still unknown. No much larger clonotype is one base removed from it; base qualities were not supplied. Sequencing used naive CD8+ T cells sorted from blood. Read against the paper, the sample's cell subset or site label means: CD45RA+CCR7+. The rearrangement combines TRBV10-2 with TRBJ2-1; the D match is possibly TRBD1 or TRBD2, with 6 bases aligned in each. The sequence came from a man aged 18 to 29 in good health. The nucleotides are TGCGCCAGCAGTGTTGCGGGGACAAATGAGCAGTTCTTC. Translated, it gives CASSVAGTNEQFF.